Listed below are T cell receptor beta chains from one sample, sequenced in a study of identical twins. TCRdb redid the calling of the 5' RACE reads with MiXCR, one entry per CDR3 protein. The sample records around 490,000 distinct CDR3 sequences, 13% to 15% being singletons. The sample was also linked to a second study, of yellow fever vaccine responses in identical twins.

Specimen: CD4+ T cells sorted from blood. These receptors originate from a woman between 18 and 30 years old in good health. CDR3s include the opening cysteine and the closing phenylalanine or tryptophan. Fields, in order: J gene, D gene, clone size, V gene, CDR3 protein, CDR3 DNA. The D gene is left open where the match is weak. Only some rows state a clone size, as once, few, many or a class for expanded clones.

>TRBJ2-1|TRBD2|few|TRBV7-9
CASSPIVAGGPGEQFF
TGTGCCAGCAGCCCGATCGTAGCGGGGGGGCCGGGTGAGCAGTTCTTC
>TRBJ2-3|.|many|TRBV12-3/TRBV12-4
CASSLMTDTQYF
TGTGCCAGCAGTTTAATGACAGATACGCAGTATTTT
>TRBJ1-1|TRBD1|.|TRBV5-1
CASSLGQGGTTEAFF
TGCGCCAGCAGCTTGGGGCAGGGGGGAACTACTGAAGCTTTCTTT
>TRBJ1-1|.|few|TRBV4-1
CASSQPETANTEAFF
TGCGCCAGCAGCCAACCAGAAACAGCGAACACTGAAGCTTTCTTT
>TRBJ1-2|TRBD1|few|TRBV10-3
CAISQGQGWHGYTF
TGTGCCATCAGCCAAGGACAGGGTTGGCATGGCTACACCTTC
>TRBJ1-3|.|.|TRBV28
CASSWGTHGSGNTIYF
TGTGCCAGCAGTTGGGGGACTCATGGCTCTGGAAACACCATATATTTT
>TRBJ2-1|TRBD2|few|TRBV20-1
CSARDGAGGPWQFF
TGCAGTGCTAGAGATGGAGCGGGAGGGCCGTGGCAGTTCTTC
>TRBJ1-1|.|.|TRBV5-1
CASSLDTYTEAFF
TGCGCCAGCAGCTTAGACACATACACTGAAGCTTTCTTT
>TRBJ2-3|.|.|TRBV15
CATRWGSTDTQYF
TGTGCCACCAGGTGGGGTAGCACAGATACGCAGTATTTT
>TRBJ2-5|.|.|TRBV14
CASSRGAGSQETQYF
TGTGCCAGCAGCAGGGGTGCGGGAAGCCAAGAGACCCAGTACTTC
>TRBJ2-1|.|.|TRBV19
CAISKGFSYNEQFF
TGTGCCATAAGTAAGGGTTTCTCCTACAATGAGCAGTTCTTC
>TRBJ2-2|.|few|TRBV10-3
CAISDSRRGTTNTGELFF
TGTGCCATCAGTGATTCCCGGAGGGGGACGACGAACACCGGGGAGCTGTTTTTT
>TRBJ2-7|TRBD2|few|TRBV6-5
CASSFSHQRKPGGYEQYF
TGTGCCAGCAGTTTCTCCCATCAGAGGAAGCCGGGGGGATACGAGCAGTACTTC
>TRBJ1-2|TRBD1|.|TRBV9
CASSPTGDSGYTF
TGTGCCAGCAGCCCGACAGGGGATAGTGGCTACACCTTC
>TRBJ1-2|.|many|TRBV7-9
CASGRSDGRGYTF
TGTGCCAGCGGACGCAGTGACGGGCGAGGCTACACCTTC
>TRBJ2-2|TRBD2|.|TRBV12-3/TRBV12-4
CASTRGLAGLNTGELFF
TGTGCCAGCACCAGAGGACTAGCGGGATTGAACACCGGGGAGCTGTTTTTT
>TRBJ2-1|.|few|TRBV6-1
CASMRGTYNEQFF
TGTGCCAGCATGAGGGGTACCTACAATGAGCAGTTCTTC